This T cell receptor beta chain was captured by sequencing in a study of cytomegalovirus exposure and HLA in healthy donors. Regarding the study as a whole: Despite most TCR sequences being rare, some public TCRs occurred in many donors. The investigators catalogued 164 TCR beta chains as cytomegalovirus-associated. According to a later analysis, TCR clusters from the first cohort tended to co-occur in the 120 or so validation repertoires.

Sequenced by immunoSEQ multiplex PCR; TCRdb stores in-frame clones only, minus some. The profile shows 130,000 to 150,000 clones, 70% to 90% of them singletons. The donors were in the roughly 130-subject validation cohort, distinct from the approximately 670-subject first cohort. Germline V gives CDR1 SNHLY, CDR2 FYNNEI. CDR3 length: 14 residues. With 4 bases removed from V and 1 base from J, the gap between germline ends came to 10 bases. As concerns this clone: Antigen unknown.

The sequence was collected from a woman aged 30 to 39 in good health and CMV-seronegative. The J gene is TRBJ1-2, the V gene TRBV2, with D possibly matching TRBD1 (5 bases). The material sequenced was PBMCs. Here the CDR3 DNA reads TGTGCCAGCAGTGTTTTCGACAGTAACTATGGCTACACCTTC. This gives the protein CASSVFDSNYGYTF.